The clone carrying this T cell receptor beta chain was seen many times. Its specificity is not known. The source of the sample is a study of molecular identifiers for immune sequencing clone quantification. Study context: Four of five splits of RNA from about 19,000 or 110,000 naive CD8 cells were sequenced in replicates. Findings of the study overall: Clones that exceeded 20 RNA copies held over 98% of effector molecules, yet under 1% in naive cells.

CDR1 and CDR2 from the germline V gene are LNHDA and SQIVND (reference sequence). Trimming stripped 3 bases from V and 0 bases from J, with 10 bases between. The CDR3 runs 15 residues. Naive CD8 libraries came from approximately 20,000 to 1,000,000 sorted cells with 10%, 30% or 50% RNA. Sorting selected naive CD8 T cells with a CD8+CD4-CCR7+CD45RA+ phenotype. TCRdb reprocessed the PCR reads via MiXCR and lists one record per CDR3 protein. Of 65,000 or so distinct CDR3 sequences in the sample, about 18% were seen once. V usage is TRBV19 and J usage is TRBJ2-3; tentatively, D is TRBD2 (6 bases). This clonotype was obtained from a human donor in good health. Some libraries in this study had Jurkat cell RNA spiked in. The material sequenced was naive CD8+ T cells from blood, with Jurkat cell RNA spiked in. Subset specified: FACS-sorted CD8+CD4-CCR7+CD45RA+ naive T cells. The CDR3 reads CASSMTGTSTDTQYF. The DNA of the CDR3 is TGTGCCAGTAGTATGACCGGGACTAGCACAGATACGCAGTATTTT.